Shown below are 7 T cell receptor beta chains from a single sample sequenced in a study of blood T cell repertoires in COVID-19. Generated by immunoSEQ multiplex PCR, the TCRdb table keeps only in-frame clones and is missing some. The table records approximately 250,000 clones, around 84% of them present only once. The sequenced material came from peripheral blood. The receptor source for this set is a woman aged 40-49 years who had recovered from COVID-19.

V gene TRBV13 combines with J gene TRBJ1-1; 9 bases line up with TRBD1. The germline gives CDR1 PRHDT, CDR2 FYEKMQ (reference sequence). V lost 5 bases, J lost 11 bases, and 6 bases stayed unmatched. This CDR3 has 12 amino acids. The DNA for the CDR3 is TGTGCCAGCAGCCACCGGACAGGGGTGGCTTTCTTT. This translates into CASSHRTGVAFF.

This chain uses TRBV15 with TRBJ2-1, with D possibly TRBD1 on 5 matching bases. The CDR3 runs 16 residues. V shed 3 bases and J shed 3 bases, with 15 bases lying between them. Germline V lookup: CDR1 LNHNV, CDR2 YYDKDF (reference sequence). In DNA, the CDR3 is TGTGCCACCAGCAGTCCAGGGCGGTCCAGCTACAATGAGCAGTTCTTC. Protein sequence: CATSSPGRSSYNEQFF.

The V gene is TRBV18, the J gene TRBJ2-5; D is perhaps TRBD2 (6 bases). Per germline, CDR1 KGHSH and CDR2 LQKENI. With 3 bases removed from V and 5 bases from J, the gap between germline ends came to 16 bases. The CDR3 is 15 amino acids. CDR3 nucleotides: TGTGCCAGCTCACCCCTTGGAGGCGGGAAGGAGACCCAGTACTTC. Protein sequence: CASSPLGGGKETQYF. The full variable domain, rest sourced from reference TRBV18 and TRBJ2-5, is NAGVMQNPRHLVRRRGQEARLRCSPMKGHSHVYWYRQLPEEGLKFMVYLQKENIIDESGMPKERFSAEFPKEGPSILRIQQVVRGDSAAYFCASSPLGGGKETQYFGPGTRLLVL.

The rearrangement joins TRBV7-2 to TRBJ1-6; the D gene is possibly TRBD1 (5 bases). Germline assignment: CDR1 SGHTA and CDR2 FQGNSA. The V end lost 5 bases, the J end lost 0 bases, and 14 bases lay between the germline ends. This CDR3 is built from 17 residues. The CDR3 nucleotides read TGTGCCAGCAGCCCCGAATCCGACAGCTCCTATAATTCACCCCTCCACTTT. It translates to CASSPESDSSYNSPLHF.

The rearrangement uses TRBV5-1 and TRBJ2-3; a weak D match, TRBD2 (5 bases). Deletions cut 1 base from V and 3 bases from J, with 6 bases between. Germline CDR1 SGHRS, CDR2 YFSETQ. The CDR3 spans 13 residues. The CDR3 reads CASSLRGTDTQYF. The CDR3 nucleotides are TGCGCCAGCAGCTTGCGGGGAACAGATACGCAGTATTTT.

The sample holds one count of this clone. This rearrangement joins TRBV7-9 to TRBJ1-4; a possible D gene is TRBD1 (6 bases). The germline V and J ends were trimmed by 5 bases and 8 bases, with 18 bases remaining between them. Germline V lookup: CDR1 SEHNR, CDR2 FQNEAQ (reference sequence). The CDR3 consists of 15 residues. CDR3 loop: CASSVEGGRGEKLFF. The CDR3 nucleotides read TGTGCCAGCAGCGTCGAGGGGGGGCGCGGGGAAAAACTGTTTTTT.

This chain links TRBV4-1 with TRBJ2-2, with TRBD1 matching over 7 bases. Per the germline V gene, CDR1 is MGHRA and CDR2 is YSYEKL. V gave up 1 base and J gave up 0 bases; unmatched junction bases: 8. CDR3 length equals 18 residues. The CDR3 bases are TGCGCCAGCAGCCAAGCCACAACGGGACAGCCGAACACCGGGGAGCTGTTTTTT. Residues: CASSQATTGQPNTGELFF.